The present T cell receptor beta chain was sequenced within a study of beta chain features in type 1 diabetes. A CD45RO/CCR7/CD25/CD127/CD95/CD27 panel sorted naive, central memory, regulatory and stem cell-like memory CD4+ cells. Germline-derived CDR1 and CDR2 are SGHAT and FQNNGV. V trimming: 5 bases; J trimming: 4 bases; junction bases outside the gene matches: 3. The CDR3 is 14 amino acids. The study reverse transcribed the entire isolated RNA, so it sequenced expressed TCRB transcripts. Using immunoSEQ multiplex PCR, the repertoire was profiled, and TCRdb retains in-frame clones only, with some absent. The repertoire holds around 300,000 clones, with about 15% as singletons. This clone has just a few counts. Its antigen remains unknown. The study, taken as a whole, reports: A moderate, significant TCRB CDR3 shortening appeared in type 1 diabetes across four CD4+ subsets.

This clonotype was sampled from a man aged 18 to 30 with type 1 diabetes. The sample taken for sequencing was naive CD4+ T cells from blood. The chain combines TRBV11-2 with TRBJ2-1; 9 nucleotides line up with TRBD2. For the CDR3, the DNA is TGTGCCAGCAGCGGCAGCGGGAGGTACAATGAGCAGTTCTTC. This codes for CASSGSGRYNEQFF.